These 17 T cell receptor beta chains share one sample of origin, sequenced in a study of CD8+CD57+ T cells in acquired aplastic anemia. The patients chosen for sequencing had shown expansion of CD8+CD57+ cells (detected by flow cytometry). Using genomic DNA as the template, TCR beta VDJ and CDR3 profiling was carried out. Each CDR3 protein gets one entry after TCRdb re-called the reads with MiXCR. The sample carries roughly 200,000 distinct CDR3 sequences, more than 60% recorded once. Source material: sorted CD4+, CD8+, or CD8+CD57+ T cells (not recorded which) from PBMCs. Source of these receptors: a human donor with aplastic anemia.

This clonotype appeared a few times. CDR3 amino acids: CASSLRNELSYEQYF. The CDR3 DNA follows: TGTGCCAGCAGTTTAAGAAACGAACTCTCCTACGAGCAGTACTTC. The chain links TRBV12-3 or TRBV12-4 to TRBJ2-7; D is unresolved. V dropped 2 bases and J dropped 0 bases, with 11 bases sitting between them. This CDR3 comprises 15 residues.

This chain links TRBV9 with TRBJ2-3; 8 bases match TRBD1. The CDR3 extends over 14 amino acids. V trimming: 4 bases; J trimming: 4 bases; junction bases outside the gene matches: 5. Per the germline V gene, CDR1 is SGDLS and CDR2 is YYNGEE. CDR3 loop: CASSFGQGSDTQYF. For the CDR3, the DNA is TGTGCCAGCAGCTTCGGACAGGGCTCAGATACGCAGTATTTT.

This clonotype showed up just a few times. This chain uses TRBV20-1 with TRBJ1-5; D unclear. This CDR3 comprises 12 residues. The germline V gene encodes CDR1 DFQATT and CDR2 SNEGSKA (reference sequence). Trimming removed 3 bases at V and 7 bases at J, with 10 bases between. The CDR3 DNA reads TGCAGTGCTAGGAGTGGCGTGCAGCCCCAGCATTTT. Its translation: CSARSGVQPQHF.

This clonotype has a count of ten or more. The CDR3 here is CAISESRGRSIQETQYF. CDR3 bases: TGTGCCATCAGTGAGTCACGGGGGCGATCAATCCAAGAGACCCAGTACTTC. This sequence joins TRBV10-3 and TRBJ2-5; TRBD1 or TRBD2 may be the D gene (6 bases each). Germline CDR1 is ENHRY and CDR2 is SYGVKD. V dropped 0 bases and J dropped 1 base, with 15 bases sitting between them. The CDR3 has 17 amino acids.

This clonotype was detected many times. This chain connects TRBV5-1 to TRBJ1-1, with 7 positions matching TRBD1. CDR1 and CDR2 from the germline V gene are SGHRS and YFSETQ. Unmatched junction bases numbered 2, after V lost 3 bases and J lost 0 bases. This CDR3 contains 14 residues. CDR3 coding DNA: TGCGCCAGCAGCTGGGACAGACTGAACACTGAAGCTTTCTTT. Its translation is CASSWDRLNTEAFF.

This clonotype showed up many times. V is TRBV12-3 or TRBV12-4 and J is TRBJ1-6; D is undetermined. The CDR3 loop spans 14 amino acids. V was cut by 6 bases and J by 9 bases, with 15 bases left in between. The CDR3, as DNA: TGTGCCAGCAGCCAAGCGGGAGTAGGTTCACCCCTCCACTTT. Protein sequence: CASSQAGVGSPLHF.

In this sample, this clonotype turned up a few times. V and J are TRBV7-9 and TRBJ2-2; a weak D match, TRBD2 (5 bases). CDR3 length: 13 amino acids. CDR1 and CDR2 (germline): SEHNR, FQNEAQ (reference sequence). Trimming cost V 3 bases and J 7 bases, with 9 bases left between them. CDR3 region: CASSFREGGELFF. The CDR3 DNA reads as TGTGCCAGCAGCTTCAGAGAGGGCGGGGAGCTGTTTTTT.

In the case of this clonotype: A read error is possible here, since a much larger clone lies one base away. A read error is likely, as this CDR3 ends without the conserved phenylalanine or tryptophan. The V call is TRBV5-6, the J call TRBJ2-1; 11 positions match TRBD2. CDR1 SGHDT and CDR2 YYEEEE come from the germline V gene. The V and J ends lost 3 bases and 3 bases, in that order; junction bases with no gene match: 8. CDR3 size: 17 residues. In DNA, the CDR3 is TGTGCCAGCAGCTCCCTAGCGGGGGGCTCACTCTACAATGAGCAGTTCTCC. Amino acids: CASSSLAGGSLYNEQFS.

This clonotype showed up many times. The chain employs TRBV20-1 and TRBJ2-2; D may be TRBD2 (7 bases). Germline V lookup: CDR1 DFQATT, CDR2 SNEGSKA (reference sequence). Trimming removed 0 bases at V and 9 bases at J, with 20 bases between. There are 16 residues in the CDR3. CDR3 sequence: CSAREGASGERRELFF. DNA of the CDR3: TGCAGTGCTAGAGAGGGGGCGAGCGGGGAACGTAGGGAGCTGTTTTTT.

The rearrangement links TRBV20-1 to TRBJ1-6; 7 bases fit TRBD1. Germline lookup yields CDR1 DFQATT and CDR2 SNEGSKA (reference sequence). The junction had 10 bases not matched to a gene; V was cut back by 5 bases and J by 9 bases. This CDR3 contains 14 residues. CDR3 residues: CSASPSGGSSPLHF. In nucleotides, the CDR3 is TGCAGTGCTTCACCTTCAGGGGGATCTTCACCCCTCCACTTT.

The chain employs TRBV24-1 and TRBJ1-2, with 9 bases identical to TRBD1. Germline V gives CDR1 KGHDR, CDR2 SFDVKD. V lost 5 bases, J lost 4 bases, and 4 bases stayed unmatched. The CDR3 is 14 residues long. The CDR3 loop is CATSGDRVGYGYTF. DNA for the CDR3: TGTGCCACCAGTGGGGACAGGGTTGGCTATGGCTACACCTTC.

The chain joins TRBV6-5 to TRBJ1-6; 7 bases fit TRBD1. The CDR3 runs to 14 residues. Germline values: CDR1 MNHEY, CDR2 SVGAGI. V lost 6 bases and J lost 4; bases outside the gene matches: 3. The CDR3 DNA reads as TGTGCCAGCAGCCGGGGACAGTATAATTCACCCCTCCACTTT. Protein sequence: CASSRGQYNSPLHF.

Remarks on this clonotype: One end of the junction is discordant with germline, which a read error may explain. The chain uses TRBV20-1 and TRBJ1-1; 7 bases map to TRBD1. The CDR3 covers 14 residues. Germline V lookup: CDR1 DFQATT, CDR2 SNEGSKA (reference sequence). The CDR3 region is CSARVDRVNTEAFF. As DNA, the CDR3 is TGCAGTGCAAGAGTCGACAGGGTGAACACTGAAGCTTTCTTT.

In its sample, this clonotype was seen many times. CDR3 residues: CSAEGRRQGGVLGATEKLFF. The CDR3 DNA reads as TGCAGTGCCGAGGGCCGTCGACAGGGGGGGGTGTTAGGAGCGACTGAAAAACTGTTTTTT. The chain links TRBV20-1 to TRBJ1-4, with 9 bases lining up with TRBD1. V was pared by 6 bases and J by 7 bases, with 27 bases of the junction left unmatched. Germline V gene lookup returns CDR1 DFQATT and CDR2 SNEGSKA (reference sequence). The CDR3 runs 20 residues.

The chain joins TRBV19 to TRBJ2-2; possible D gene TRBD2, 6 bases. The germline V and J ends were trimmed by 4 bases and 4 bases, with 7 bases remaining between them. The CDR3 consists of 13 residues. Germline CDR1 reads LNHDA; CDR2 reads SQIVND (reference sequence). CDR3 protein: CASSTGLTGELFF. As DNA, the CDR3 is TGTGCCAGTAGTACGGGACTCACCGGGGAGCTGTTTTTT.

This chain connects TRBV10-3 to TRBJ1-1, with no clear D. Per the germline V gene, CDR1 is ENHRY and CDR2 is SYGVKD. The CDR3 has 14 amino acids. V lost 8 bases and J 0 bases, leaving 13 bases between the germline ends. Here the CDR3 DNA reads TGTGCCATCTCGATCGGGGAAATGAACACTGAAGCTTTCTTT. The encoded protein is CAISIGEMNTEAFF.

CDR3 residues: CSVNWPGQPNTEAFF. In DNA, the CDR3 is TGCAGCGTTAACTGGCCGGGACAGCCGAACACTGAAGCTTTCTTT. J is TRBJ1-1 and V is TRBV29-1; 7 bases fit TRBD1. The germline gives CDR1 SQVTM, CDR2 ANQGSEA. The CDR3 has 15 residues. Unmatched junction bases numbered 10, after V lost 5 bases and J lost 1 base.